The rows below give T cell receptor beta chains drawn from one sample of a study of response to subunit inactivated influenza vaccine. Each CDR3 protein gets one entry after TCRdb re-called the RT-PCR reads with MiXCR. The sample includes 650,000 to 800,000 distinct CDR3 sequences, around 20% seen only once; the top ten take 11%. The sequencing used PBMCs from blood, collected more than 4 days after vaccination. The receptors were gathered from a man aged 45-60 years who received an inactivated influenza vaccine. Each CDR3 is given with its conserved first and last residue. The D gene is left open where the match is weak. Rows may omit the clone size; those that give it use once, few, many or a size class.

v_call	d_call	j_call	clone_size	cdr3_aa	cdr3_nt
TRBV28	TRBD1	TRBJ1-4	once	CASARPGTGYEKLFF	TGTGCCAGCGCCCGCCCCGGGACAGGGTATGAAAAACTGTTTTTT
TRBV3-1	TRBD2	TRBJ2-2	.	CASSQDSGGAGELFF	TGTGCCAGCAGCCAAGATAGTGGGGGGGCCGGGGAGCTGTTTTTT
TRBV4-2	TRBD1	TRBJ2-2	few	CASSQDLKTGVTGELFF	TGTGCCAGCAGCCAAGATCTCAAGACAGGGGTAACCGGGGAGCTGTTTTTT
TRBV9	.	TRBJ2-5	.	CASSVDLGTQYF	TGTGCCAGCAGCGTAGATTTAGGGACCCAGTACTTC
TRBV5-1	.	TRBJ2-1	.	CASHSYNEQFF	TGCGCCAGCCACTCCTACAATGAGCAGTTCTTC
TRBV24-1	TRBD1	TRBJ2-5	once	CATSDLGTGVRETQYF	TGTGCCACCAGTGATCTCGGGACAGGGGTTAGAGAGACCCAGTACTTC
TRBV4-2	.	TRBJ2-7	.	CASSQESGWEQYF	TGTGCCAGCAGCCAAGAGTCGGGCTGGGAGCAGTACTTC
TRBV20-1	.	TRBJ1-2	.	CSAAPGGLYTF	TGCAGTGCTGCCCCGGGGGGCCTTTACACCTTC
TRBV11-2	TRBD1	TRBJ2-1	few	CASNYNTGTGNEQFF	TGTGCCAGCAACTATAATACCGGGACAGGCAATGAGCAGTTCTTC
TRBV10-3	.	TRBJ1-1	.	CAISESTGGWGEAFF	TGTGCCATCAGTGAGTCTACGGGGGGATGGGGTGAAGCTTTCTTT
TRBV20-1	TRBD1	TRBJ1-5	.	CSAIRDRGWSGNQPQHF	TGCAGTGCTATCCGGGACAGGGGGTGGAGCGGCAATCAGCCCCAGCATTTT